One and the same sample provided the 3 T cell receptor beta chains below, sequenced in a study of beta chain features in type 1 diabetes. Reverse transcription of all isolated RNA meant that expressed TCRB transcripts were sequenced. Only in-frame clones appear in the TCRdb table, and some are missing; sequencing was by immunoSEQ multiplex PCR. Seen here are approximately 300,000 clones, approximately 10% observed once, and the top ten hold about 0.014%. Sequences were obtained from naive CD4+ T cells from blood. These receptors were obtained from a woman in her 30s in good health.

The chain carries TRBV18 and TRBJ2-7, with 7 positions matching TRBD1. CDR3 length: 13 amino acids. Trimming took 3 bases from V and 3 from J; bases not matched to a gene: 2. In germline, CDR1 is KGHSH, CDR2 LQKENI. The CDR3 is CASSPGQYYEQYF. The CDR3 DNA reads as TGTGCCAGCTCACCGGGACAGTACTACGAGCAGTACTTC.

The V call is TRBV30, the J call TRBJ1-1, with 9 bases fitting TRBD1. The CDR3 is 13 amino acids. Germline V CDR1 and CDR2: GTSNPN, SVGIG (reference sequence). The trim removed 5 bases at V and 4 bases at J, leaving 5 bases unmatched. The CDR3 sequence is CAWARQGGTEAFF. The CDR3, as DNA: TGTGCCTGGGCAAGACAGGGGGGCACTGAAGCTTTCTTT.

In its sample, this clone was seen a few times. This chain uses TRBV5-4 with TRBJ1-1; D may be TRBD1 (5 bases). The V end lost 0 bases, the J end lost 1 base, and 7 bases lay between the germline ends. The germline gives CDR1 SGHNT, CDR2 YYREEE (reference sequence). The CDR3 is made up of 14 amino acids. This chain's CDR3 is CASSLGQPNTEAFF. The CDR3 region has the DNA TGTGCCAGCAGCTTGGGACAGCCGAACACTGAAGCTTTCTTT. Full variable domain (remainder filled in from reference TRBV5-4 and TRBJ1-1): ETGVTQSPTHLIKTRGQQVTLRCSSQSGHNTVSWYQQALGQGPQFIFQYYREEENGRGNFPPRFSGLQFPNYSSELNVNALELDDSALYLCASSLGQPNTEAFFGQGTRLTVV.